The 6 T cell receptor beta chains presented below share a single source sample, sequenced in a study of response to subunit inactivated influenza vaccine. TCRdb redid the calling of the RT-PCR reads with MiXCR, one entry per CDR3 protein. The sample has about 500,000 distinct CDR3 sequences, about an eighth seen once. This sample comprised PBMCs from blood, obtained roughly 47 days after vaccination. Receptor source: a man between 45 and 60 years old who received an inactivated influenza vaccine.

This clonotype showed up many times. This chain connects TRBV12-3 or TRBV12-4 to TRBJ2-4; maybe TRBD2 (5 bases). CDR3 size: 12 residues. The germline V and J ends were trimmed by 3 bases and 7 bases, with 7 bases remaining between them. The CDR3 sequence: CASSFGENIQYF. The CDR3 coding sequence is TGTGCCAGCAGTTTCGGGGAGAACATTCAGTACTTC.

V gene TRBV7-8 combines with J gene TRBJ2-5; the D gene is possibly TRBD1 (6 bases). The germline V gene has CDR1 SGHVS and CDR2 FQNEAQ. The CDR3 is made up of 15 amino acids. V was clipped by 9 bases and J by 3 bases, with 20 bases between them. CDR3 region: CASLVDRQLKETQYF. The CDR3 DNA reads TGTGCCAGTCTTGTGGACAGACAATTGAAAGAGACCCAGTACTTC.

This clonotype was counted at least ten times. This chain uses TRBV12-3 or TRBV12-4 with TRBJ2-1, with no clear D. Trimming removed 6 bases at V and 2 bases at J, with 11 bases between. This CDR3 contains 14 residues. CDR3 DNA sequence: TGTGCCAGCAGCCTTTTAGGGCCCTACAATGAGCAGTTCTTC. It is translated as CASSLLGPYNEQFF.

This chain joins TRBV6-2 or TRBV6-3 and TRBJ1-4; 7 bases fit TRBD1. The CDR3 sequence is 13 residues long. J gave up 5 bases and V 7 bases, and 4 bases lay outside the gene matches. Germline lookup yields CDR1 MNHEY and CDR2 SVGEGT. CDR3 nucleotides: TGTGCCAGCAAACCAGGGGGAAATGAAAAACTGTTTTTT. Translating gives CASKPGGNEKLFF.

This clonotype occurred a few times. The V gene is TRBV20-1, the J gene TRBJ2-2; tentative D call: TRBD2 (5 bases). V was trimmed by 1 base and J by 3 bases, leaving 12 bases between them. Germline values: CDR1 DFQATT, CDR2 SNEGSKA (reference sequence). This CDR3 spans 15 amino acids. The CDR3 here is CSARALREDTGELFF. The CDR3 DNA reads as TGCAGTGCTAGAGCTCTCCGGGAAGACACCGGGGAGCTGTTTTTT.

The chain employs TRBV12-3 or TRBV12-4 and TRBJ2-1; 13 nucleotides line up with TRBD2. Losses at the gene ends were 5 bases for V and 11 bases for J; bases not matched to a gene: 9. There are 15 residues in the CDR3. CDR3 sequence: CASSPRRTSGGKQFF. The CDR3 DNA reads as TGTGCCAGCAGTCCACGCCGGACTAGCGGGGGTAAGCAGTTCTTC.